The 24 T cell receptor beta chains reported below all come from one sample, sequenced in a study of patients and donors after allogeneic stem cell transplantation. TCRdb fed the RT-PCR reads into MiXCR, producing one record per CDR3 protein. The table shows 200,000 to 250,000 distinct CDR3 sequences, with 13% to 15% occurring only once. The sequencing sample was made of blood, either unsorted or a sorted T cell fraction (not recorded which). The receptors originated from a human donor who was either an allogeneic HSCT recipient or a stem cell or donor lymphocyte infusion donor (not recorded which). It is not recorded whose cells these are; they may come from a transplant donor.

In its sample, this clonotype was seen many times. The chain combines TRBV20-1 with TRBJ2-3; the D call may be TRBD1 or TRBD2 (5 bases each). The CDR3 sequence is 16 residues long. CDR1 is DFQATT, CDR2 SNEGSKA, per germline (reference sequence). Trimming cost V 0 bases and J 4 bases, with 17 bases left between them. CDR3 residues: CSARDLGVSRSDTQYF. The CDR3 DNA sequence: TGCAGTGCTAGAGATCTGGGGGTTTCTAGATCAGATACGCAGTATTTT.

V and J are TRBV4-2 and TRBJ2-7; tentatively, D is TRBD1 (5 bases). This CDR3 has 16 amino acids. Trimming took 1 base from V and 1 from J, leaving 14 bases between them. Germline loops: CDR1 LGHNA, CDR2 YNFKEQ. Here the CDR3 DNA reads TGTGCCAGCAGCCAAGCCCCGGCAGGGAATTCCTACGAGCAGTACTTC. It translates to CASSQAPAGNSYEQYF.

The CDR3: CAWSDVNTEAFF. The CDR3 DNA follows: TGTGCCTGGAGTGACGTGAACACTGAAGCTTTCTTT. The chain uses TRBV30 and TRBJ1-1; D gene uncertain. This CDR3 has 12 amino acids. Germline CDR1 is GTSNPN and CDR2 is SVGIG (reference sequence). Between the trimmed V and J ends, which lost 1 base and 0 bases, there was a span of 3 bases.

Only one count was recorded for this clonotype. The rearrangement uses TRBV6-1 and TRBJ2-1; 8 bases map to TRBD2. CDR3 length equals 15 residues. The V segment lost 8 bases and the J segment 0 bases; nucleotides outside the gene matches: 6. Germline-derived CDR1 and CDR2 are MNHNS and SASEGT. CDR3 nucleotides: TGTGCCAGCGCGAGGGGACTAGACTCCTACAATGAGCAGTTCTTC. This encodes CASARGLDSYNEQFF.

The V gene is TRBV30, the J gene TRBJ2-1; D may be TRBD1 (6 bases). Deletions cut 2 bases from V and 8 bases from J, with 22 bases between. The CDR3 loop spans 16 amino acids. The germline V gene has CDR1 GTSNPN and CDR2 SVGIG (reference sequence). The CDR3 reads CAWSYLARGNGDEQFF. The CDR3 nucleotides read TGTGCCTGGAGTTACCTCGCAAGGGGGAATGGGGATGAGCAGTTCTTC.

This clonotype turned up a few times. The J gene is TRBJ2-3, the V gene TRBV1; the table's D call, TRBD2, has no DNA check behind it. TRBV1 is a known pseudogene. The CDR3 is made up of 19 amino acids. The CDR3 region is CTSSQDPLGTSGYTDTQYF. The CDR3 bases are TGCACCAGCAGCCAAGATCCTCTCGGGACTAGCGGATACACAGATACGCAGTATTTT.

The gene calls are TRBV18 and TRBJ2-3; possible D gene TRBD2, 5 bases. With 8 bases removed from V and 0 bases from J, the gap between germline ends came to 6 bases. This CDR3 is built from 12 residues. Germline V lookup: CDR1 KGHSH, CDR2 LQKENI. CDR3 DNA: TGTGCCAGCGGGAGTAGCACAGATACGCAGTATTTT. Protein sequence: CASGSSTDTQYF.

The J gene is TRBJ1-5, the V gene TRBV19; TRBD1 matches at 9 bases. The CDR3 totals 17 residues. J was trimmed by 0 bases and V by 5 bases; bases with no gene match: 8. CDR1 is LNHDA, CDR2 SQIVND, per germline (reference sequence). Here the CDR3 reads CASSATQGASSNQPQHF. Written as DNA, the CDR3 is TGTGCCAGTAGTGCAACACAGGGGGCGTCTAGCAATCAGCCCCAGCATTTT.

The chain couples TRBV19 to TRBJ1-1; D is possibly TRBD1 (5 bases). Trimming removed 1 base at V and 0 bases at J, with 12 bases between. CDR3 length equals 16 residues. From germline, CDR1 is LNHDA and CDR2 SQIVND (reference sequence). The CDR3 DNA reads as TGTGCCAGTAGTATAGCAGTCCAGACAGTGAACACTGAAGCTTTCTTT. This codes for CASSIAVQTVNTEAFF.

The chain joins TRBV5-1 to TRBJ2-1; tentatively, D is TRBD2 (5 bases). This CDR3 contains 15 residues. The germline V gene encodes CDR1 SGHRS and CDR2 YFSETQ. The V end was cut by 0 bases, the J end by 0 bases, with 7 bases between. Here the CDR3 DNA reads TGCGCCAGCAGCTTGGCCGGACTCTCCTACAATGAGCAGTTCTTC. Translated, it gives CASSLAGLSYNEQFF.

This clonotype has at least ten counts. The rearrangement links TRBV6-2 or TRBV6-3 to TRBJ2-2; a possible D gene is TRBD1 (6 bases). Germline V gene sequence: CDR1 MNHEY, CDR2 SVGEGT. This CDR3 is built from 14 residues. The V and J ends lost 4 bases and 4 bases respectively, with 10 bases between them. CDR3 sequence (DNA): TGTGCCAGCAGTTCGGACAGCCTCACCGGGGAGCTGTTTTTT. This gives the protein CASSSDSLTGELFF.

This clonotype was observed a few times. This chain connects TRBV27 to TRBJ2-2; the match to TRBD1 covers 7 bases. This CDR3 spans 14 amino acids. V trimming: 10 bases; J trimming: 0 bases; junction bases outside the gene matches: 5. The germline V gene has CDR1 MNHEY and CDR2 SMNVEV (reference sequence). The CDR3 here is CATARGSNTGELFF. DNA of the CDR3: TGTGCCACCGCCAGGGGGTCGAACACCGGGGAGCTGTTTTTT.

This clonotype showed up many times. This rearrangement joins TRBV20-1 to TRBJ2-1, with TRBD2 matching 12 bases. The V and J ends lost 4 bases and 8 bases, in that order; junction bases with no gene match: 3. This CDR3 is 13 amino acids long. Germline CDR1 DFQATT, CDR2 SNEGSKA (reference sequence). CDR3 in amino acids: CSATSGRADEQFF. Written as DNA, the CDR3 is TGCAGTGCTACTAGCGGGAGGGCGGATGAGCAGTTCTTC.

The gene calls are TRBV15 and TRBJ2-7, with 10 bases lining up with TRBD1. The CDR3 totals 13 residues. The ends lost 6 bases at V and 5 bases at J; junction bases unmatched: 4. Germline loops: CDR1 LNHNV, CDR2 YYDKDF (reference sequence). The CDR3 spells CATRDRGYHEQYF. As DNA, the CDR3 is TGTGCCACCAGGGACAGGGGGTATCACGAGCAGTACTTC.

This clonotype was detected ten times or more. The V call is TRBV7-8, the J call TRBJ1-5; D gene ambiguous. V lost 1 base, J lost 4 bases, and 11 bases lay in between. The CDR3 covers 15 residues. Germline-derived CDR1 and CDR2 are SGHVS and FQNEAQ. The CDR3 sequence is CASSLDSGRNQPQHF. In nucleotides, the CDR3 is TGTGCCAGCAGCTTAGATTCTGGGAGAAATCAGCCCCAGCATTTT.

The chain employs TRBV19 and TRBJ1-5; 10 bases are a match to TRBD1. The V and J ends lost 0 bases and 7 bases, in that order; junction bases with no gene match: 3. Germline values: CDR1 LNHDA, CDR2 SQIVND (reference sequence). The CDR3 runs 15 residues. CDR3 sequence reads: CASSIEGQGNQPQHF. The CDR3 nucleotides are TGTGCCAGTAGTATAGAGGGACAGGGGAACCAGCCCCAGCATTTT.

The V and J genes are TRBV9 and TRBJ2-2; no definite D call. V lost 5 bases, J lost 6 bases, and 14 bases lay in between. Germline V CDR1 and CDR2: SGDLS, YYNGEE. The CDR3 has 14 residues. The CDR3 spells CASRKLIGAGELFF. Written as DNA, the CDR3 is TGTGCCAGCAGGAAACTCATTGGGGCCGGGGAGCTGTTTTTT.

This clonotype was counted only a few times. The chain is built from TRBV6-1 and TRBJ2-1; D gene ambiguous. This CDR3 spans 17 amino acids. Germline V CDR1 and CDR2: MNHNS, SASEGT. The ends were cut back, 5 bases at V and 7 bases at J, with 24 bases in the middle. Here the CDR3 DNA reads TGTGCCAGCAGTCTTATCTCGGACCGAATTCTGGGGAATGAGCAGTTCTTC. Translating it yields CASSLISDRILGNEQFF.

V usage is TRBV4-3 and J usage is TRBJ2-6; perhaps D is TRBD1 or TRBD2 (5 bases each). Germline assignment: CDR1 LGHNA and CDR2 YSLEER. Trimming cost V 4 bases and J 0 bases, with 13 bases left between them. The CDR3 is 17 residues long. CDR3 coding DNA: TGCGCCAGCAGCCCCCCCGGGGCATTCTCTGGGGCCAACGTCCTGACTTTC. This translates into CASSPPGAFSGANVLTF.

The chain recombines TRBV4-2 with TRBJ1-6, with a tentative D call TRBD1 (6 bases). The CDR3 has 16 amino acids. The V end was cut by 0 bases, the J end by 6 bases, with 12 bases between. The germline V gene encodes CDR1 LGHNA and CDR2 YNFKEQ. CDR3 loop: CASSQDRTVRNSPLHF. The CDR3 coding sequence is TGTGCCAGCAGCCAAGACCGGACAGTCCGTAATTCACCCCTCCACTTT.

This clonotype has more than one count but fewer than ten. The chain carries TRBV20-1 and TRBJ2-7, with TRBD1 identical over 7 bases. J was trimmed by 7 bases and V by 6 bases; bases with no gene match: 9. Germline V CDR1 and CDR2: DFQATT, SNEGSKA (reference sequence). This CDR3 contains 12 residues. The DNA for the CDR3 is TGCAGTGCGACCTTGACAGGGCGTGAGCAGTACTTC. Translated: CSATLTGREQYF.

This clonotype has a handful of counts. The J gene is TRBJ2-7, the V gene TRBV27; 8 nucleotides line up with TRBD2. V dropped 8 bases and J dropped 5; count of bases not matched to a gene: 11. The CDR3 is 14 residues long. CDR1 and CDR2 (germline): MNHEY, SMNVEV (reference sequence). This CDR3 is CASGQRGRTHEQYF. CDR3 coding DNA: TGTGCCAGCGGCCAGCGGGGGAGAACGCACGAGCAGTACTTC.

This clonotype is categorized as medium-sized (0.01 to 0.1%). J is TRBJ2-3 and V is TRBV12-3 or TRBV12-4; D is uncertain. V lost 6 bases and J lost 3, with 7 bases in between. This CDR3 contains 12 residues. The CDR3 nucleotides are TGTGCCAGCAGACTCCTAACAGATACGCAGTATTTT. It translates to CASRLLTDTQYF.

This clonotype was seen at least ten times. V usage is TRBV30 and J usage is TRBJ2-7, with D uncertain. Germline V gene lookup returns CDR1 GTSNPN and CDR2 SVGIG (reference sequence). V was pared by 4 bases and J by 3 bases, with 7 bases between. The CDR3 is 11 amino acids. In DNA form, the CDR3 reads TGTGCCTGGATCTCCAGCTACGAGCAGTACTTC. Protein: CAWISSYEQYF.